This T cell receptor (beta chain) came from a study of regulatory T cells in long-lasting Graves disease. Germline V CDR1 and CDR2: SGHTA, FQGNSA. J gave up 12 bases and V 2 bases, and 10 bases lay outside the gene matches. This CDR3 contains 14 residues. The time point denotes: newly diagnosed GD, antithyroid drugs for less than 3 months. With RNA extracted from PBMCs as input, the TCR library was made. Enrollment of patients was through an endocrinology department in Xi'an, China. Researchers made TCR beta libraries by using iRepertoire HTBI primers and running Arm-PCR on CDR3 regions. TCRdb processed the multiplex PCR reads anew with MiXCR; each CDR3 protein has one entry. The repertoire holds 450,000 to 600,000 distinct CDR3 sequences, with about 17% as singletons. In this sample, this clonotype turned up many times. Its antigen remains unidentified. The study, taken as a whole, reports: Gene preferences differed: TRBV28, TRBJ1-2, TRBJ2-5 in persistent cases.

These data were also filed under a second study, of T cells in Graves' hyperthyroidism and ophthalmopathy. As that report states: Uncontrolled infections, other autoimmune diseases, pregnancy or lactation led to exclusion of patients. On the basis of clinical symptoms, serum thyroxine and TRAb, thyroid ultrasound and orbital computed tomography, diagnoses were made.

The sample consisted of peripheral blood mononuclear cells (PBMCs), taken at new diagnosis, from a patient treated with antithyroid drugs. The receptor's source is a man in his forties with Graves disease. V is TRBV7-2 and J is TRBJ2-1, with 7 bases fitting TRBD2. The CDR3 sequence: CASSLRDYRIGQFF. The CDR3 region has the DNA TGTGCCAGCAGCTTAAGGGACTACAGGATAGGGCAGTTCTTC. Together with reference TRBV7-2 and TRBJ2-1, the CDR3 gives the full variable domain: GAGVSQSPSNKVTEKGKDVELRCDPISGHTALYWYRQSLGQGLEFLIYFQGNSAPDKSGLPSDRFSAERTGGSVSTLTIQRTQQEDSAVYLCASSLRDYRIGQFFGPGTRLTVL.